The present entry profiles one T cell receptor beta chain with its context. Its antigen remains unknown. Amplification used 60 Vbeta primers and 13 Jbeta primers. Measured with immunoSEQ multiplex PCR; TCRdb has only the in-frame clones, and not every one. Altogether some 150,000 clones are present, roughly 79% being singletons, with the ten largest covering approximately 13%. The data derive from a study of cytomegalovirus exposure and HLA in healthy donors. About the study: An earlier analysis identified 117 million unique TCR beta sequences in about 200 million T cells.

Study-wide results and limits: After further analysis at a later stage, roughly 16,000 TCR beta sequences were associated with HLA alleles at 0.05 false discovery rate.

The germline CDR1 and CDR2 sequences are MNHNY and SVGAGI (reference sequence). The V segment lost 6 bases and the J segment 7 bases; nucleotides outside the gene matches: 2. The CDR3 extends over 12 amino acids. Input material: PBMCs. The chain recombines TRBV6-6 with TRBJ2-1; 8 nucleotides agree with TRBD1. The sequence derives from a woman in her forties or fifties in good health and CMV-seronegative. DNA of the CDR3: TGTGCCAGCAGGACAGGGGAAAATGAGCAGTTCTTC. This gives the protein CASRTGENEQFF.